What follows are 22 T cell receptor beta chains derived from one specimen sequenced in a study of T cells in localized non-small cell lung cancer. Method: immunoSEQ multiplex PCR; TCRdb's copy keeps in-frame clones and lacks some. The sample yields more than 850 clones, less than 25% seen once. The specimen was normal lung tissue next to the tumor, collected before any cancer treatment. The receptor source for this set is a female donor over 55 with stage I lung adenocarcinoma.

This clone was observed a few times. This chain links TRBV9 with TRBJ1-4; 9 positions match TRBD1. From germline, CDR1 is SGDLS and CDR2 YYNGEE. CDR3 length equals 14 residues. V was pared by 4 bases and J by 10 bases, with 8 bases of the junction left unmatched. The DNA of the CDR3 is TGTGCCAGCAGCAGAGGACAGGGGAAGGGAAAACTGTTTTTT. Translating it yields CASSRGQGKGKLFF.

This clone is medium-sized within its sample. The chain is built from TRBV6-8 and TRBJ2-3; D is perhaps TRBD1 or TRBD2 (5 bases each). V was trimmed by 7 bases and J by 1 base, leaving 12 bases between them. The length of the CDR3 is 14 residues. Germline CDR1 reads MNHGY; CDR2 reads SAAAGT. Here the CDR3 DNA reads TGTGCCAGCAAATCAGGGACCGGCACAGATACGCAGTATTTT. This encodes CASKSGTGTDTQYF.

This clone occurred a few times. V usage is TRBV7-7 and J usage is TRBJ2-2; possibly TRBD2 for D (5 bases). The CDR3 is made up of 14 amino acids. Germline CDR1 and CDR2: SSHAT and FNYEAQ (reference sequence). V gave up 7 bases and J gave up 6 bases, with 15 bases separating them. CDR3 nucleotides: TGTGCCAGCACCGAGAGGGTCCAGCCCGGGGAGCTGTTTTTT. Protein sequence: CASTERVQPGELFF.

The sample holds a few counts of this clone. The J gene is TRBJ1-1, the V gene TRBV11-3; tentatively, D is TRBD1 (6 bases). CDR1 and CDR2 from the germline V gene are SGHNT and YENEEA. CDR3 length: 14 residues. The V and J ends lost 3 bases and 10 bases respectively, with 18 bases between them. In nucleotides, the CDR3 is TGTGCCAGCAGCTTGGGGCAGGGGAAGGCTGGAGCTTTCTTT. Its translation: CASSLGQGKAGAFF.

Within the sample, this clone is large (0.1 to 1%). The rearrangement uses TRBV11-3 and TRBJ1-1; no firm D call. Trimming removed 1 base from V and 2 bases from J, with 11 bases in between. The CDR3 runs to 15 residues. Germline CDR1 is SGHNT and CDR2 is YENEEA. The CDR3 DNA follows: TGTGCCAGCAGCTTAGTGGCCAGACAAAACACTGAAGCTTTCTTT. This translates into CASSLVARQNTEAFF.

This rearrangement joins TRBV11-3 to TRBJ2-7; D may be TRBD2 (6 bases). Trimming pared 5 bases from V and 0 bases from J, leaving 11 bases between. The CDR3 runs 14 residues. Germline V gene lookup returns CDR1 SGHNT and CDR2 YENEEA. CDR3 bases: TGTGCCAGCAGCCCCCGGGAGAACTCCTACGAGCAGTACTTC. This codes for CASSPRENSYEQYF.

The V gene is TRBV15, the J gene TRBJ1-2, with TRBD1 as a possible D gene (6 bases). V lost 3 bases and J lost 5, with 13 bases in between. CDR1 is LNHNV and CDR2 is YYDKDF in the germline V gene (reference sequence). This CDR3 has 14 amino acids. The CDR3 DNA follows: TGTGCCACCAGCAGGACACAGGGAGGTTATGGCTACACCTTC. Translation: CATSRTQGGYGYTF.

V and J are TRBV28 and TRBJ2-3; possibly TRBD1 for D (6 bases). V was trimmed by 7 bases and J by 0 bases, leaving 20 bases between them. Germline CDR1 and CDR2: MDHEN and SYDVKM. The CDR3 length is 17 residues. The CDR3 protein is CASMMPQDRISTDTQYF. The CDR3 DNA sequence: TGTGCCAGCATGATGCCACAGGACAGAATTAGCACAGATACGCAGTATTTT.

The V gene is TRBV5-1, the J gene TRBJ1-1; D may be TRBD1 (5 bases). This CDR3 comprises 14 residues. Deletions cut 1 base from V and 1 base from J, with 8 bases between. The V gene's germline CDR1 is SGHRS and CDR2 YFSETQ. The CDR3 reads CASSLSGPNTEAFF. The DNA of the CDR3 is TGCGCCAGCAGCTTGTCAGGGCCGAACACTGAAGCTTTCTTT.

The chain has TRBV28 and TRBJ2-7, with 9 nucleotides matching TRBD1. J lost 6 bases, V lost 3 bases, and 15 bases had no gene match. CDR1 and CDR2 from the germline V gene are MDHEN and SYDVKM. The CDR3 runs 17 residues. The CDR3 loop is CASSFSYRGRSVGEQYF. The DNA for the CDR3 is TGTGCCAGCAGTTTCTCCTACAGGGGGCGGTCCGTGGGCGAGCAGTACTTC.

This clone is judged large (0.1 to 1%). CDR3 sequence reads: CASGREGAYEQYF. The CDR3 DNA reads as TGTGCCAGTGGGAGAGAGGGGGCCTACGAGCAGTACTTC. The chain couples TRBV9 to TRBJ2-7, with D tentatively TRBD1 (6 bases). CDR1 is SGDLS, CDR2 YYNGEE, per germline. V dropped 8 bases and J dropped 2 bases, with 14 bases sitting between them. CDR3 length equals 13 residues.

This clone was found a few times. The V call is TRBV15, the J call TRBJ1-2; D is unresolved. The CDR3 extends over 15 amino acids. Germline CDR1 reads LNHNV; CDR2 reads YYDKDF (reference sequence). The V end lost 0 bases, the J end lost 4 bases, and 12 bases lay between the germline ends. The CDR3 region is CATSRDSRASYGYTF. In DNA form, the CDR3 reads TGTGCCACCAGCAGAGATTCCCGGGCCTCCTATGGCTACACCTTC.

This clone was recorded a few times. The chain links TRBV5-1 to TRBJ1-1; the D is unclear. The CDR3 is 16 amino acids. CDR1 and CDR2 (germline): SGHRS, YFSETQ. Trimming stripped 3 bases from V and 0 bases from J, with 15 bases between. The CDR3 loop reads CASSSPAGGVNTEAFF. The CDR3 nucleotides read TGCGCCAGCAGCTCTCCAGCTGGAGGAGTGAACACTGAAGCTTTCTTT.

CDR3 region: CASSWGLAGAGGNTQYF. CDR3 DNA: TGCGCCAGCAGCTGGGGACTAGCGGGGGCCGGGGGGAATACGCAGTATTTT. The chain is built from TRBV5-1 and TRBJ2-3; 14 bases fit TRBD2. J gave up 7 bases and V 3 bases, and 10 bases lay outside the gene matches. The CDR3 is 17 residues long. Germline CDR1 SGHRS, CDR2 YFSETQ. Together with reference TRBV5-1 and TRBJ2-3, the CDR3 gives the full variable domain: KAGVTQTPRYLIKTRGQQVTLSCSPISGHRSVSWYQQTPGQGLQFLFEYFSETQRNKGNFPGRFSGRQFSNSRSEMNVSTLELGDSALYLCASSWGLAGAGGNTQYFGPGTRLTVL.

The chain recombines TRBV5-1 with TRBJ1-3; 7 bases agree with TRBD1. The CDR3 runs to 15 residues. V trimming: 0 bases; J trimming: 4 bases; junction bases outside the gene matches: 4. Germline assignment: CDR1 SGHRS and CDR2 YFSETQ. The CDR3 DNA follows: TGCGCCAGCAGCTTGGGACAGGGCTTAGGAAACACCATATATTTT. This gives the protein CASSLGQGLGNTIYF.

The genes are TRBV15 and TRBJ2-4; D may be TRBD2 (5 bases). CDR3 length: 16 amino acids. The germline gives CDR1 LNHNV, CDR2 YYDKDF (reference sequence). Trimming removed 3 bases from V and 0 bases from J, with 12 bases in between. The CDR3 region is CATSSGGFLAKNIQYF. In nucleotides, the CDR3 is TGTGCCACCAGCAGTGGCGGGTTTTTAGCCAAAAACATTCAGTACTTC.

By share, this clone counts as large (0.1 to 1%). The chain links TRBV6-1 to TRBJ2-3; maybe TRBD1 (6 bases). V was shortened by 1 base and J by 2 bases, with 13 bases between the two germline ends. The germline gives CDR1 MNHNS, CDR2 SASEGT. The CDR3 is 16 amino acids. The chain's CDR3 is CASSEGRAGDTDTQYF. CDR3 bases: TGTGCCAGCAGTGAAGGGCGCGCAGGGGACACAGATACGCAGTATTTT.

CDR3 region: CASSLTGGLSPYEQYF. The CDR3 DNA reads TGTGCCAGCAGCTTAACGGGCGGACTGAGCCCCTACGAGCAGTACTTC. V gene TRBV7-1 combines with J gene TRBJ2-7; D is possibly TRBD2 (5 bases). TRBV7-1 has ORF status, its function being uncertain. V lost 4 bases, J lost 2 bases, and 18 bases lay in between. There are 16 residues in the CDR3.

The chain employs TRBV23-1 and TRBJ2-7, with 8 positions matching TRBD1. TRBV23-1 is sorted into the ORF group, with uncertain function. V gave up 4 bases and J gave up 3 bases; unmatched junction bases: 8. This CDR3 has 15 amino acids. CDR3 bases: TGCGCCAGCAGTCTCCCGGGACAGGTTGTCTACGAGCAGTACTTC. Its translation: CASSLPGQVVYEQYF.

This clone was counted a few times. The chain uses TRBV30 and TRBJ1-1; weak D call: TRBD1 (5 bases). The CDR3 loop spans 13 amino acids. CDR1 and CDR2 (germline): GTSNPN, SVGIG (reference sequence). The V gene lost 4 bases and the J gene lost 0 bases, with 9 bases spanning the gap. The DNA for the CDR3 is TGTGCCTGGAAGGGGAGGTTGAACACTGAAGCTTTCTTT. It is translated as CAWKGRLNTEAFF.

This clone occurred a few times. The CDR3 is CASSPQTANTEAFF. In nucleotides, the CDR3 is TGTGCCAGCTCACCACAGACAGCGAACACTGAAGCTTTCTTT. J is TRBJ1-1 and V is TRBV18; tentative D call: TRBD1 (5 bases). Trimming shortened V by 1 base and J by 1 base, and 7 bases separated the two germline ends. CDR1 and CDR2 (germline): KGHSH, LQKENI. The CDR3 has 14 residues.

V and J are TRBV29-1 and TRBJ2-1; 7 nucleotides match TRBD1. The V and J ends lost 1 base and 0 bases, in that order; junction bases with no gene match: 3. Germline assignment: CDR1 SQVTM and CDR2 ANQGSEA. The CDR3 totals 15 residues. The DNA of the CDR3 is TGCAGCGTTGAAGGGGGACAGAGCTCCTACAATGAGCAGTTCTTC. As protein: CSVEGGQSSYNEQFF.